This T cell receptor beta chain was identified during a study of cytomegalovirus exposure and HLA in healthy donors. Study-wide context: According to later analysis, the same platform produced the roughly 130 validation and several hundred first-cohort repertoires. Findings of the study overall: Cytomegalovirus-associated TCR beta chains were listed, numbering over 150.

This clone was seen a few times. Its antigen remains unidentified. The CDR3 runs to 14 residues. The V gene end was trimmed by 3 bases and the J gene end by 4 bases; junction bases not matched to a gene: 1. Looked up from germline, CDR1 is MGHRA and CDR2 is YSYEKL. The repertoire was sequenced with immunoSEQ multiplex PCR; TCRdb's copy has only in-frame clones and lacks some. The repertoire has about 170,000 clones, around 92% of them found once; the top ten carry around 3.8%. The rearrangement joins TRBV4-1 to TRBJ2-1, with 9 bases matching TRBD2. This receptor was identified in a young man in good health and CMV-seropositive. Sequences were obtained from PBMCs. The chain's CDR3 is CASSQLAGYNEQFF. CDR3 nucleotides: TGCGCCAGCAGCCAGCTAGCGGGATACAATGAGCAGTTCTTC.